These 5 T cell receptor beta chains came from one sample sequenced in a study of blood T cell repertoires in COVID-19. Measured with immunoSEQ multiplex PCR; TCRdb has only the in-frame clones, and not every one. The sample records about 100,000 clones, approximately 83% being singletons. Material: PBMCs or T cells enriched from blood (not recorded which). These receptors all stem from a woman in her 50s who had recovered from COVID-19.

The chain recombines TRBV27 with TRBJ1-2; 7 positions agree with TRBD1. The germline V gene encodes CDR1 MNHEY and CDR2 SMNVEV (reference sequence). V trimming: 0 bases; J trimming: 4 bases; junction bases outside the gene matches: 8. This CDR3 is 16 amino acids long. For the CDR3, the DNA is TGTGCCAGCAGTTTATCCCCTCGGACAGGCACCTATGGCTACACCTTC. Protein: CASSLSPRTGTYGYTF.

This clone was observed once. The chain links TRBV24-1 to TRBJ2-4; 11 bases are shared with TRBD1. V was clipped by 3 bases and J by 6 bases; unmatched bases: 3. The CDR3 consists of 15 residues. Germline V gene sequence: CDR1 KGHDR, CDR2 SFDVKD. Written as DNA, the CDR3 is TGTGCCACCAGTGATCCGGGACAGGGGGTAAACATTCAGTACTTC. It specifies CATSDPGQGVNIQYF.

This rearrangement joins TRBV24-1 to TRBJ1-5; TRBD1 agrees at 8 bases. J gave up 7 bases and V 2 bases, and 9 bases lay outside the gene matches. Germline V lookup: CDR1 KGHDR, CDR2 SFDVKD. The CDR3 spans 16 residues. Here the CDR3 reads CATSDSAPGGGQPQHF. The CDR3 nucleotides read TGTGCCACCAGTGATTCTGCCCCAGGGGGCGGGCAGCCCCAGCATTTT.

This chain connects TRBV5-1 to TRBJ2-3, with D maybe TRBD2 (5 bases). The V and J ends lost 9 bases and 2 bases respectively, with 16 bases between them. This CDR3 has 14 residues. Germline V gives CDR1 SGHRS, CDR2 YFSETQ. CDR3 sequence: CATKRLAPTDTQYF. The DNA of the CDR3 is TGCGCCACGAAACGGCTAGCACCCACAGATACGCAGTATTTT.

The J gene is TRBJ2-1, the V gene TRBV12-5; TRBD2 aligns across 10 bases. This CDR3 has 15 residues. Trimming cost V 6 bases and J 8 bases; bases outside gene matches: 10. Germline V gene sequence: CDR1 LGHNT, CDR2 FRNRAP. CDR3 sequence reads: CASGDGGTSVDEQFF. DNA for the CDR3: TGTGCTAGTGGGGATGGCGGGACTAGCGTAGATGAGCAGTTCTTC.